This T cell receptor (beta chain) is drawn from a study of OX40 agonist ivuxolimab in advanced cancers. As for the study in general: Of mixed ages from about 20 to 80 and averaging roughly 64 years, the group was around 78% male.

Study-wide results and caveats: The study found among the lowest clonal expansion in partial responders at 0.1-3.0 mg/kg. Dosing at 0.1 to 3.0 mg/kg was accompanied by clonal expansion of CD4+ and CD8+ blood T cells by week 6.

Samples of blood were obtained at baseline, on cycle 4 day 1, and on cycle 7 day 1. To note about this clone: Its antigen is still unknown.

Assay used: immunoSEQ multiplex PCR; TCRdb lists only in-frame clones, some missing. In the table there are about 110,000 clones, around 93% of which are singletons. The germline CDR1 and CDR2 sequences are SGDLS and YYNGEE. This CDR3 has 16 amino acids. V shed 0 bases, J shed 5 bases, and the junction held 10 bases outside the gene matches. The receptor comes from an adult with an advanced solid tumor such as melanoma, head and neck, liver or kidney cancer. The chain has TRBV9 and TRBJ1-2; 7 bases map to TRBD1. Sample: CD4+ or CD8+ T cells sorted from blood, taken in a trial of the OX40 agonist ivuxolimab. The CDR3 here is CASSVGDSSGRYGYTF. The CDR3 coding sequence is TGTGCCAGCAGCGTAGGGGACAGCAGTGGGAGATATGGCTACACCTTC.